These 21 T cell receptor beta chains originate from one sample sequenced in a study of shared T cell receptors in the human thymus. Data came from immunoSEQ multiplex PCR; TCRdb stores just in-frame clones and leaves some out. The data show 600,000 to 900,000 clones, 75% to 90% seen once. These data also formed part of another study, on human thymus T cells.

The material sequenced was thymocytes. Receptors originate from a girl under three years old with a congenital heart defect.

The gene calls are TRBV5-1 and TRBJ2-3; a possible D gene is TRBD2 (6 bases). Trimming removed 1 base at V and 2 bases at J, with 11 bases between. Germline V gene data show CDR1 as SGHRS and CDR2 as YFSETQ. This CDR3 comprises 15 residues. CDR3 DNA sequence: TGCGCCAGCAGCTTGATGAGGGACTTCACAGATACGCAGTATTTT. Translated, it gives CASSLMRDFTDTQYF.

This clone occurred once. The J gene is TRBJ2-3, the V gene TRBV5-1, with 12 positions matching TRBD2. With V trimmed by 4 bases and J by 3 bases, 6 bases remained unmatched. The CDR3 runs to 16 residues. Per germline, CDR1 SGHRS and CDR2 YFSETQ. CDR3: CASSPLAGGRTDTQYF. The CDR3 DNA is TGCGCCAGCAGCCCCCTAGCGGGGGGGCGTACAGATACGCAGTATTTT. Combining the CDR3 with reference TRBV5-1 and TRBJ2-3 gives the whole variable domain KAGVTQTPRYLIKTRGQQVTLSCSPISGHRSVSWYQQTPGQGLQFLFEYFSETQRNKGNFPGRFSGRQFSNSRSEMNVSTLELGDSALYLCASSPLAGGRTDTQYFGPGTRLTVL.

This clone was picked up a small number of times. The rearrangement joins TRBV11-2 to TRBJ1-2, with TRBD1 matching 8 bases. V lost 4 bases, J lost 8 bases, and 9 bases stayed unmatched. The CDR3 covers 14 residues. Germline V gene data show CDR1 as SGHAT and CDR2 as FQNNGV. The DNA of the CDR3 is TGTGCCAGCAGCTACGGACAGGGCCGCGGGGGCTACACCTTC. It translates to CASSYGQGRGGYTF. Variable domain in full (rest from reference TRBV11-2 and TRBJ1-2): EAGVAQSPRYKIIEKRQSVAFWCNPISGHATLYWYQQILGQGPKLLIQFQNNGVVDDSQLPKDRFSAERLKGVDSTLKIQPAKLEDSAVYLCASSYGQGRGGYTFGSGTRLTVV.

CDR3 bases: TGTGCCAGCAGTTACGGGTCCGGGGGAACGGAGACCCAGTACTTC. Its protein is CASSYGSGGTETQYF. J is TRBJ2-5 and V is TRBV6-5; possibly TRBD2 for D (6 bases). CDR3 length: 15 amino acids. Per the germline V gene, CDR1 is MNHEY and CDR2 is SVGAGI. Trimming shortened V by 2 bases and J by 5 bases, and 15 bases separated the two germline ends.

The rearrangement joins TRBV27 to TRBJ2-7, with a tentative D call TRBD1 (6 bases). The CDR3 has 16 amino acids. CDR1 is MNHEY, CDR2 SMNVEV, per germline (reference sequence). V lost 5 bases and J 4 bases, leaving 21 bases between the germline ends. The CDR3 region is CASSPIETGGWYEQYF. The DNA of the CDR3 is TGTGCCAGCAGTCCCATCGAGACAGGCGGTTGGTACGAGCAGTACTTC.

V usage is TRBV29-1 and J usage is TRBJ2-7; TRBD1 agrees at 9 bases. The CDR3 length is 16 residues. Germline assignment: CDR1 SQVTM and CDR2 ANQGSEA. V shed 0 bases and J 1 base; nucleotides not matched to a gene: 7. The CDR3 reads CSVEERDRDMSYEQYF. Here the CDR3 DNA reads TGCAGCGTTGAAGAGCGGGACAGGGATATGTCCTACGAGCAGTACTTC.

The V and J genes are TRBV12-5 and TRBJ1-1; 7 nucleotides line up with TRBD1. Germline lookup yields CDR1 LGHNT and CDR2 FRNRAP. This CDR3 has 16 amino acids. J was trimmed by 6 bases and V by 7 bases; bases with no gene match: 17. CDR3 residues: CASAAPIQGVVAEAFF. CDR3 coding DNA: TGTGCTAGTGCCGCCCCAATCCAGGGGGTAGTGGCTGAAGCTTTCTTT.

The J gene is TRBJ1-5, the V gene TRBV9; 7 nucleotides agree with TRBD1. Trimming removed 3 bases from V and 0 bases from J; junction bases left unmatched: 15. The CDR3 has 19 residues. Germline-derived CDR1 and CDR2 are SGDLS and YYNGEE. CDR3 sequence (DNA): TGTGCCAGCAGCGCAGGAGGACAGGAAGGACCTTATAGCAATCAGCCCCAGCATTTT. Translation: CASSAGGQEGPYSNQPQHF.

CDR3 residues: CASSVEGQGDYGYTF. CDR3 DNA sequence: TGTGCCAGCTCAGTCGAGGGACAGGGAGACTATGGCTACACCTTC. The chain joins TRBV2 to TRBJ1-2; 9 bases are shared with TRBD1. Germline V gene lookup returns CDR1 SNHLY and CDR2 FYNNEI. V lost 8 bases to trimming and J lost 3 bases; unmatched junction nucleotides: 10. The length of the CDR3 is 15 residues.

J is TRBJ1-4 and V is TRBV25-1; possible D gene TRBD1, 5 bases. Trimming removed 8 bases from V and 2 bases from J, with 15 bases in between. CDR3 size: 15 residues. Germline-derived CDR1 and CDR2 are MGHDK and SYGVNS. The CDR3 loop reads CASGSLGATNEKLFF. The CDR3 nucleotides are TGTGCCAGCGGGTCGTTAGGGGCCACTAATGAAAAACTGTTTTTT. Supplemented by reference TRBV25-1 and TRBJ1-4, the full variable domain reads EADIYQTPRYLVIGTGKKITLECSQTMGHDKMYWYQQDPGMELHLIHYSYGVNSTEKGDLSSESTVSRIRTEHFPLTLESARPSHTSQYLCASGSLGATNEKLFFGSGTQLSVL.

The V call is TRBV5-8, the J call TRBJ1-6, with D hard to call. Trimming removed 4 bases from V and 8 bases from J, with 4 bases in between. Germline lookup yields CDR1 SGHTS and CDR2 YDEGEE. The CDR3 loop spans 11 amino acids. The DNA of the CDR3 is TGTGCCAGCAGCCTCGATTCACCCCTCCACTTT. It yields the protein CASSLDSPLHF. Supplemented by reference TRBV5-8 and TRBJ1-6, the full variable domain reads EAGVTQSPTHLIKTRGQQATLRCSPISGHTSVYWYQQALGLGLQFLLWYDEGEERNRGNFPPRFSGRQFPNYSSELNVNALELEDSALYLCASSLDSPLHFGNGTRLTVT.

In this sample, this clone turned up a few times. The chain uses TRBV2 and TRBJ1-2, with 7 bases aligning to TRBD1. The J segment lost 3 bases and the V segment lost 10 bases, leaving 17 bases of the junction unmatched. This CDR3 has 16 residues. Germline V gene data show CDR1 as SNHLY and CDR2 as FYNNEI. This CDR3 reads CATGGGPQTGYYGYTF. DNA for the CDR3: TGTGCCACGGGCGGGGGGCCCCAGACAGGGTACTATGGCTACACCTTC.

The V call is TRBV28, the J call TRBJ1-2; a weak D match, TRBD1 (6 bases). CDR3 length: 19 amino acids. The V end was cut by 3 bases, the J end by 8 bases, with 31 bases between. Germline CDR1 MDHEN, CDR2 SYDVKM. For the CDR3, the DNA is TGTGCCAGCAGTTTTTGGAACCAGGCAGGGGAAGCCCTAGGGGTCGGCTACACCTTC. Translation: CASSFWNQAGEALGVGYTF.

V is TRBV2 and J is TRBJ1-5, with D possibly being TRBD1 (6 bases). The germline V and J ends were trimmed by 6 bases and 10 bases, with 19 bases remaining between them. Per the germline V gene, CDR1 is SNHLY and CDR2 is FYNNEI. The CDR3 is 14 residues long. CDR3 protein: CASSGDRSNRPQHF. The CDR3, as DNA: TGTGCCAGCAGCGGTGACAGGTCAAATCGTCCCCAGCATTTT.

CDR3 in amino acids: CASSLFYLGIDEQYF. CDR3 coding DNA: TGTGCCAGCAGCTTATTTTACCTCGGGATAGACGAGCAGTACTTC. V usage is TRBV7-9 and J usage is TRBJ2-7, with D perhaps matching TRBD2 (5 bases). V shed 2 bases and J shed 5 bases, with 16 bases lying between them. Germline-derived CDR1 and CDR2 are SEHNR and FQNEAQ (reference sequence). The CDR3 is 15 residues long.

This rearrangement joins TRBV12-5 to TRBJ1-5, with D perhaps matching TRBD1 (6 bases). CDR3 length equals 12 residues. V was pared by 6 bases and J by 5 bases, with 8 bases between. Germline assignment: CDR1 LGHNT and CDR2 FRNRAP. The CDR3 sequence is CASGHRDQPQHF. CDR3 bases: TGTGCTAGTGGCCACAGGGATCAGCCCCAGCATTTT. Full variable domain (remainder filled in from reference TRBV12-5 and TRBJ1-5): DARVTQTPRHKVTEMGQEVTMRCQPILGHNTVFWYRQTMMQGLELLAYFRNRAPLDDSGMPKDRFSAEMPDATLATLKIQPSEPRDSAVYFCASGHRDQPQHFGDGTRLSIL.

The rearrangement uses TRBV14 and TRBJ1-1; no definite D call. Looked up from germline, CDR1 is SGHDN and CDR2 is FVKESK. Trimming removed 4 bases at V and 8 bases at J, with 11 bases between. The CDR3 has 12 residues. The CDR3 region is CASSPDPGEAFF. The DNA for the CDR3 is TGTGCCAGCAGCCCAGATCCGGGGGAAGCTTTCTTT.

CDR3 loop: CASSQTDRKGTNEKLFF. The CDR3, as DNA: TGTGCCAGCTCACAAACGGACAGGAAAGGAACTAATGAAAAACTGTTTTTT. This chain links TRBV18 with TRBJ1-4; the match to TRBD1 covers 7 bases. Germline-derived CDR1 and CDR2 are KGHSH and LQKENI. There are 17 residues in the CDR3. J was trimmed by 1 base and V by 4 bases; bases with no gene match: 9. The full variable domain, with the rest looked up from reference TRBV18 and TRBJ1-4, is NAGVMQNPRHLVRRRGQEARLRCSPMKGHSHVYWYRQLPEEGLKFMVYLQKENIIDESGMPKERFSAEFPKEGPSILRIQQVVRGDSAAYFCASSQTDRKGTNEKLFFGSGTQLSVL.

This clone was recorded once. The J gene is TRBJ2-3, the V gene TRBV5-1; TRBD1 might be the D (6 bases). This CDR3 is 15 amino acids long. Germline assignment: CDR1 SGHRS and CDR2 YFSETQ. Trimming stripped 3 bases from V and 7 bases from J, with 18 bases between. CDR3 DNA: TGCGCCAGCAGCTGGAGACAGGCCACCACGAATACGCAGTATTTT. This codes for CASSWRQATTNTQYF.

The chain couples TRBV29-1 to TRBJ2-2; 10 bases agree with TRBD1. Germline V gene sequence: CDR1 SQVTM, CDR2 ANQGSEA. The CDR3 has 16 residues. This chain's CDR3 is CTTEMGGDRGLGELFF. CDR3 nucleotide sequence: TGCACCACTGAAATGGGGGGGGACAGGGGTTTAGGGGAGCTGTTTTTT.

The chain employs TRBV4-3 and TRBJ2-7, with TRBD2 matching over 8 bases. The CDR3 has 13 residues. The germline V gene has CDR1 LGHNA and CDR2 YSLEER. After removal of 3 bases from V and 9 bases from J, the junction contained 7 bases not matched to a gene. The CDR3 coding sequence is TGCGCCAGCAGCCACGGGGGGGCCTCTGGGCAGTACTTC. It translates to CASSHGGASGQYF.